The 14 T cell receptor beta chains reported below all come from one sample, sequenced in a study of OX40 agonist ivuxolimab in advanced cancers. The data were produced by immunoSEQ multiplex PCR, yet TCRdb's version contains in-frame clones alone and is incomplete. The sample has some 81,000 clones, 80% to 90% seen once. The starting material was CD4+ or CD8+ T cells sorted from blood, obtained in a trial of the OX40 agonist ivuxolimab. The origin of the receptors is an adult with an advanced solid tumor such as melanoma, head and neck, liver or kidney cancer.

V is TRBV9 and J is TRBJ1-2; D is ambiguous. Germline V gene data show CDR1 as SGDLS and CDR2 as YYNGEE. The CDR3 consists of 13 residues. Deletions cut 0 bases from V and 5 bases from J, with 8 bases between. CDR3 DNA sequence: TGTGCCAGCAGCGTAGAGGGTGATTATGGCTACACCTTC. Protein sequence: CASSVEGDYGYTF.

This clone was counted a single time. The chain's CDR3 is CASSQGGQGPSYNEQFF. Written as DNA, the CDR3 is TGTGCCAGCAGCCAAGGAGGACAGGGTCCTTCCTACAATGAGCAGTTCTTC. This sequence joins TRBV2 and TRBJ2-1, with 8 bases that match TRBD1. Germline V gene lookup returns CDR1 SNHLY and CDR2 FYNNEI. After removal of 6 bases from V and 1 base from J, the junction contained 11 bases not matched to a gene. The CDR3 is 17 amino acids.

The V call is TRBV9, the J call TRBJ2-3, with unresolved D. Deletions cut 3 bases from V and 4 bases from J, with 12 bases between. The CDR3 totals 14 residues. Germline V gene data show CDR1 as SGDLS and CDR2 as YYNGEE. DNA for the CDR3: TGTGCCAGCAGCGCAGTGATTCCCTCAGATACGCAGTATTTT. This sequence encodes CASSAVIPSDTQYF.

The V gene is TRBV19, the J gene TRBJ2-7, with D hard to call. This CDR3 contains 14 residues. V was shortened by 4 bases and J by 3 bases, with 13 bases between the two germline ends. Per germline, CDR1 LNHDA and CDR2 SQIVND (reference sequence). The CDR3 region is CASSTSVDNYEQYF. Written as DNA, the CDR3 is TGTGCCAGTAGTACTTCTGTGGATAACTACGAGCAGTACTTC.

This chain uses TRBV19 with TRBJ1-1, with D hard to call. CDR1 LNHDA and CDR2 SQIVND come from the germline V gene (reference sequence). Trimming took 2 bases from V and 0 from J, leaving 4 bases between them. CDR3 length: 13 amino acids. This CDR3 is CASSITVNTEAFF. The CDR3 coding sequence is TGTGCCAGTAGTATAACAGTGAACACTGAAGCTTTCTTT.

The chain recombines TRBV19 with TRBJ2-2; 9 bases line up with TRBD1. Germline V gene sequence: CDR1 LNHDA, CDR2 SQIVND (reference sequence). J was trimmed by 0 bases and V by 6 bases; bases with no gene match: 11. The CDR3 contains 18 residues. For the CDR3, the DNA is TGTGCCAGTAGCCTCGGGACAGGGTTCGTCGCGAACACCGGGGAGCTGTTTTTT. This translates into CASSLGTGFVANTGELFF.

The chain has TRBV6-1 and TRBJ1-2; TRBD1 agrees at 7 bases. The CDR3 loop spans 13 amino acids. After removal of 8 bases from V and 4 bases from J, the junction contained 7 bases not matched to a gene. In germline, CDR1 is MNHNS, CDR2 SASEGT. CDR3 residues: CASGSTGSYGYTF. The CDR3 DNA sequence: TGTGCCAGCGGATCGACAGGGTCCTATGGCTACACCTTC.

The chain couples TRBV6-6 to TRBJ1-2; tentative D call: TRBD1 (6 bases). CDR3 length: 13 amino acids. Germline lookup yields CDR1 MNHNY and CDR2 SVGAGI (reference sequence). V lost 4 bases and J lost 4, with 10 bases in between. The CDR3 DNA is TGTGCCAGCAGTTCAGGACAGACCTATGGCTACACCTTC. Protein: CASSSGQTYGYTF.

The genes are TRBV2 and TRBJ1-5; 8 bases fit TRBD1. Germline CDR1 reads SNHLY; CDR2 reads FYNNEI. Losses at the gene ends were 6 bases for V and 4 bases for J; bases not matched to a gene: 8. This CDR3 region has 15 residues. CDR3 protein: CASSLQGAGNQPQHF. Written as DNA, the CDR3 is TGTGCCAGCAGCCTTCAGGGGGCTGGAAATCAGCCCCAGCATTTT.

A single count supports this clone. The CDR3 loop reads CASSWSGGPFGGANVLTF. The CDR3 nucleotides read TGTGCCAGCAGCTGGTCAGGAGGCCCCTTTGGTGGGGCCAACGTCCTGACTTTC. V is TRBV11-2 and J is TRBJ2-6; possibly TRBD2 for D (5 bases). Germline loops: CDR1 SGHAT, CDR2 FQNNGV. Trimming pared 4 bases from V and 3 bases from J, leaving 19 bases between. The CDR3 extends over 18 amino acids. Combining the CDR3 with reference TRBV11-2 and TRBJ2-6 gives the whole variable domain EAGVAQSPRYKIIEKRQSVAFWCNPISGHATLYWYQQILGQGPKLLIQFQNNGVVDDSQLPKDRFSAERLKGVDSTLKIQPAKLEDSAVYLCASSWSGGPFGGANVLTFGAGSRLTVL.

The CDR3 protein is CSVAMTGGNEKLFF. In DNA, the CDR3 is TGCAGCGTCGCCATGACAGGGGGTAATGAAAAACTGTTTTTT. The rearrangement uses TRBV29-1 and TRBJ1-4, with 9 bases matching TRBD1. CDR1 is SQVTM, CDR2 ANQGSEA, per germline. V lost 6 bases, J lost 4 bases, and 6 bases stayed unmatched. This CDR3 region has 14 residues.

The V and J genes are TRBV5-1 and TRBJ1-6; 10 bases are a match to TRBD1. This CDR3 has 16 amino acids. CDR1 SGHRS and CDR2 YFSETQ come from the germline V gene. The J segment lost 7 bases and the V segment lost 0 bases, leaving 4 bases of the junction unmatched. The CDR3 DNA follows: TGCGCCAGCAGCTTGGCCACGGGACAGGGGAATTCACCCCTCCACTTT. This encodes CASSLATGQGNSPLHF.

This chain links TRBV2 with TRBJ1-3, with D hard to call. Germline V gene lookup returns CDR1 SNHLY and CDR2 FYNNEI. Trimming shortened V by 4 bases and J by 0 bases, and 7 bases separated the two germline ends. The CDR3 spans 14 residues. CDR3 sequence reads: CASSGTNSGNTIYF. The CDR3 DNA is TGTGCCAGCAGTGGGACTAACTCTGGAAACACCATATATTTT.

The chain recombines TRBV30 with TRBJ1-2; no reliable D call. The V gene lost 6 bases and the J gene lost 0 bases, with 14 bases spanning the gap. The CDR3 is 14 amino acids. The V gene's germline CDR1 is GTSNPN and CDR2 SVGIG (reference sequence). For the CDR3, the DNA is TGTGCCTGCCCAAAGGGAGAAGCTAACTATGGCTACACCTTC. This codes for CACPKGEANYGYTF.